This T cell receptor beta chain was documented in a study of PD-1 blockade in mismatch repair-deficient tumors. Study findings and constraints: Tumor-resident clones, often absent from pretreatment blood, expanded after pembrolizumab and then contracted.

Trimming left V 5 bases short and J 1 base short, with 10 bases between. Germline V gives CDR1 LNHDA, CDR2 SQIVND (reference sequence). The CDR3 spans 14 residues. Some clones are missing from TCRdb's copy, which holds only in-frame ones; the method was immunoSEQ multiplex PCR. Among about 34,000 clones, 75% to 90% were seen once, and the ten largest hold approximately 3.1%. With regard to this clone: Its matching antigen is unknown.

TCR sequencing covered a few patients who responded to pembrolizumab. Sequencing was performed on PBMCs, taken less than 7 weeks after starting pembrolizumab. V is TRBV19 and J is TRBJ2-3; D might be TRBD1 (5 bases). This receptor was identified in an adult with mismatch repair-deficient cancer. DNA for the CDR3: TGTGCCAGTAGTGGTGTAGGGGGCACAGATACGCAGTATTTT. Its protein product is CASSGVGGTDTQYF. Full variable domain (outside the CDR3, taken from reference TRBV19 and TRBJ2-3): DGGITQSPKYLFRKEGQNVTLSCEQNLNHDAMYWYRQDPGQGLRLIYYSQIVNDFQKGDIAEGYSVSREKKESFPLTVTSAQKNPTAFYLCASSGVGGTDTQYFGPGTRLTVL.